The clone carrying this T cell receptor beta chain was seen at least ten times. What it binds is not known. A read error is possible here, since a much larger clone lies one base away. At the DNA level, this CDR3 is encoded by other sequences in the same sample as well. Germline loops: CDR1 SGHAT, CDR2 FQNNGV. This CDR3 is built from 15 residues. Nobody among the patients had been given any treatment before thyroid surgery. Under the authors' procedure: The study's classifier, a distant-metastasis tool for papillary thyroid cancer, was built using CDR3 differences across clinicopathological groups. With MiXCR, TCRdb called clones anew from the PCR reads. V and J calls and clone size were set by TCRdb, not the authors. The sample carries 30,000 to 40,000 clones, about a fifth recorded once. The source of the sample is a study of metastatic and nonmetastatic thyroid tumors. Study in general: Malignant thyroid and benign thyroid patients provided blood and tumor or nodule tissue whose repertoires were compared.

The study, taken as a whole, reports: Across blood and tumor, TCR beta diversity in malignant thyroid tumors was reportedly significantly higher than in benign nodules.

The receptor was isolated from a male donor with papillary thyroid cancer or a benign thyroid nodule (not recorded which). Some clones in this sample may be carry-over from other donors' samples. J is TRBJ2-1 and V is TRBV11-2; 11 nucleotides match TRBD2. Sequencing was performed on tumor tissue. CDR3 region: CASRKLAGVHNEQFF. CDR3 in DNA: TGTGCCAGCAGGAAACTAGCGGGAGTCCACAATGAACAGTTCTTC.